A selection of T cell receptor beta chains follows, all from one sample in a study of cytomegalovirus exposure and HLA in healthy donors. Method: immunoSEQ multiplex PCR; TCRdb's copy keeps in-frame clones and lacks some. The sample has 70,000 to 95,000 clones; approximately 56% are singletons. Source material: PBMCs. The receptors originated from a woman aged 25 to 39 in good health and CMV-seropositive. Both conserved end residues are part of each CDR3. D genes are given only for firm matches. For some rows the clone size is stated as once, few or many, or as a class when expanded; others skip it.

TRBV19	once	TRBJ1-4	TRBD1	CASSMWTGSNEKLFF	TGTGCCAGTAGTATGTGGACAGGGAGTAATGAAAAACTGTTTTTT
TRBV6-1	-	TRBJ2-2	-	CASSEYWGPGELFF	TGTGCCAGCAGTGAATATTGGGGGCCCGGGGAGCTGTTTTTT
TRBV6-1	-	TRBJ1-3	-	CASRPTGSSGNTIYF	TGTGCCAGCAGGCCTACAGGGAGCTCTGGAAACACCATATATTTT
TRBV4-1	-	TRBJ2-1	TRBD2	CASSLSRGSGGAIAHNEQFF	TGCGCCAGCAGCCTATCAAGGGGTAGCGGGGGAGCGATCGCCCACAATGAGCAGTTCTTC
TRBV28	-	TRBJ2-7	-	CASKDWVESSEQYF	TGTGCCTCCAAGGACTGGGTCGAGTCGAGCGAGCAGTACTTC
TRBV5-1	-	TRBJ1-6	TRBD1	CASSLAGQGLNSPLHF	TGCGCCAGCAGCTTGGCAGGACAGGGGCTTAATTCACCCCTCCACTTT
TRBV10-3	-	TRBJ1-1	-	CAISRVWNTEAFF	TGTGCCATCTCCAGGGTCTGGAACACTGAAGCTTTCTTT
TRBV7-9	-	TRBJ2-1	TRBD2	CASSLVFSSGEYNEQFF	TGTGCCAGCAGCTTAGTATTCAGTAGCGGGGAGTACAATGAGCAGTTCTTC
TRBV4-1	many	TRBJ2-3	-	CASSQANLIASDTQYF	TGCGCCAGCAGCCAAGCGAACCTTATAGCCTCAGATACGCAGTATTTT
TRBV15	-	TRBJ2-3	TRBD2	CATSRGAGGPTDTQYF	TGTGCCACCAGCCGAGGGGCGGGGGGGCCCACAGATACGCAGTATTTT
TRBV5-1	once	TRBJ1-5	-	CASSPGGQQSNQPQHF	TGCGCCAGCAGCCCCGGAGGACAGCAAAGCAATCAGCCCCAGCATTTT
TRBV7-2	-	TRBJ2-1	TRBD1	CASSSTGQGGNEQFF	TGTGCCAGCAGCTCCACGGGACAGGGTGGCAATGAGCAGTTCTTC
TRBV11-2	-	TRBJ1-2	-	CASSSQSGQLNYGYTF	TGTGCCAGCAGCTCACAGAGTGGTCAGTTAAACTATGGCTACACCTTC
TRBV28	-	TRBJ1-1	-	CASIQGFEAFF	TGTGCCAGCATCCAGGGGTTTGAAGCTTTCTTT
TRBV5-6	few	TRBJ1-4	-	CASSYSLNEKLFF	TGTGCCAGCAGCTATAGTCTTAATGAAAAACTGTTTTTT